A single sample gave rise to the 15 T cell receptor beta chains below, sequenced in a study of cytomegalovirus exposure and HLA in healthy donors. The PCR used 60 Vbeta and 13 Jbeta primers. Sequencing used immunoSEQ multiplex PCR; TCRdb keeps in-frame clones, though not all of them. This table has 150,000 to 200,000 clones, 75% to 85% appearing once. Sequencing was carried out using PBMCs. The receptors derive from a woman aged 45-60 years in good health and CMV-seronegative.

The V call is TRBV2, the J call TRBJ1-4, with 7 bases matching TRBD1. CDR3 size: 15 residues. V lost 6 bases, J lost 3 bases, and 7 bases stayed unmatched. CDR1 and CDR2 from the germline V gene are SNHLY and FYNNEI. The CDR3 here is CASRETGTANEKLFF. The CDR3 coding sequence is TGTGCCAGCAGGGAAACCGGGACAGCTAATGAAAAACTGTTTTTT. Variable domain in full (rest from reference TRBV2 and TRBJ1-4): EPEVTQTPSHQVTQMGQEVILRCVPISNHLYFYWYRQILGQKVEFLVSFYNNEISEKSEIFDDQFSVERPDGSNFTLKIRSTKLEDSAMYFCASRETGTANEKLFFGSGTQLSVL.

This chain links TRBV18 with TRBJ2-3, with 7 bases identical to TRBD2. Germline V gene sequence: CDR1 KGHSH, CDR2 LQKENI. The CDR3 length is 14 residues. Trimming at V came to 6 bases and at J to 4 bases, leaving 7 bases not matched to a gene. CDR3 DNA sequence: TGTGCCAGCTCCCCTAGCGGTTATCCAGATACGCAGTATTTT. This encodes CASSPSGYPDTQYF.

The genes are TRBV7-2 and TRBJ2-5; D is possibly TRBD1 (6 bases). The germline gives CDR1 SGHTA, CDR2 FQGNSA. The V gene lost 6 bases and the J gene lost 5 bases, with 13 bases spanning the gap. This CDR3 contains 13 residues. The CDR3 DNA follows: TGTGCCAGCAGTTTTTTTCAGGGGGAGACCCAGTACTTC. As protein: CASSFFQGETQYF.

V gene TRBV6-1 combines with J gene TRBJ1-5; no clear D. The V and J ends lost 8 bases and 3 bases respectively, with 11 bases between them. The germline V gene has CDR1 MNHNS and CDR2 SASEGT. CDR3 length: 13 residues. Here the CDR3 DNA reads TGTGCCAGCGGGCGGGGTCACAATCAGCCCCAGCATTTT. This translates into CASGRGHNQPQHF.

This rearrangement joins TRBV9 to TRBJ2-1; TRBD2 is a possible D gene (5 bases). V dropped 4 bases and J dropped 2 bases, with 16 bases sitting between them. Germline V gives CDR1 SGDLS, CDR2 YYNGEE. The CDR3 loop spans 16 amino acids. The CDR3 region has the DNA TGTGCCAGCAGCCCCTCTGGGGAGATTACCTACAATGAGCAGTTCTTC. This translates into CASSPSGEITYNEQFF.

The V gene is TRBV5-1, the J gene TRBJ2-3, with D possibly matching TRBD1 (5 bases). The germline CDR1 and CDR2 sequences are SGHRS and YFSETQ. The CDR3 runs 14 residues. V was shortened by 1 base and J by 5 bases, with 11 bases between the two germline ends. The CDR3, as DNA: TGCGCCAGCAGCTTGATCCAGCAGGGAGATACGCAGTATTTT. This sequence encodes CASSLIQQGDTQYF.

This clone was recorded only once. This is likely a read error, given that the CDR3 carries no conserved phenylalanine or tryptophan at its end. V is TRBV6-5 and J is TRBJ1-1; D may be TRBD1 (6 bases). V was cut by 2 bases and J by 1 base, with 8 bases left in between. This CDR3 contains 14 residues. Germline V lookup: CDR1 MNHEY, CDR2 SVGAGI. The CDR3 reads CASSYLRGNTEAFL. The DNA for the CDR3 is TGTGCCAGCAGTTACCTCAGGGGGAACACTGAAGCTTTCCTT.

The chain carries TRBV7-3 and TRBJ2-7; 12 bases agree with TRBD2. V shed 5 bases, J shed 2 bases, and the junction held 10 bases outside the gene matches. The CDR3 contains 17 residues. Germline V CDR1 and CDR2: SGHTA, FQGTGA. The CDR3 loop reads CASSPDPRTSGTYEQYF. The CDR3 DNA sequence: TGTGCCAGCAGCCCAGACCCGAGGACTAGCGGGACCTACGAGCAGTACTTC.

The chain joins TRBV2 to TRBJ2-7; D may be TRBD1 (6 bases). In germline, CDR1 is SNHLY, CDR2 FYNNEI. This CDR3 is 14 amino acids long. V lost 6 bases and J 7 bases, leaving 19 bases between the germline ends. CDR3 DNA sequence: TGTGCCAGCAGCTCTCTTACAGGGACGGCGGAGCAGTACTTC. This gives the protein CASSSLTGTAEQYF.

The rearrangement joins TRBV14 to TRBJ1-1; D unclear. Trimming shortened V by 1 base and J by 6 bases, and 9 bases separated the two germline ends. Per germline, CDR1 SGHDN and CDR2 FVKESK. This CDR3 is 13 amino acids long. CDR3 loop: CASSQVIGAEAFF. CDR3 bases: TGTGCCAGCAGCCAAGTAATCGGGGCTGAAGCTTTCTTT.

This sequence joins TRBV6-1 and TRBJ1-2; 10 nucleotides align to TRBD1. This CDR3 is 14 amino acids long. The V segment lost 4 bases and the J segment 4 bases; nucleotides outside the gene matches: 3. Germline CDR1 is MNHNS and CDR2 is SASEGT. The CDR3 region has the DNA TGTGCCAGCAGTGCCCGGGACAGGGGCTATGGCTACACCTTC. It encodes CASSARDRGYGYTF.

V is TRBV29-1 and J is TRBJ2-5; possible D gene TRBD1, 6 bases. The V gene's germline CDR1 is SQVTM and CDR2 ANQGSEA. V was clipped by 8 bases and J by 5 bases, with 18 bases between them. There are 13 residues in the CDR3. The CDR3 DNA follows: TGCAGCTCCGATACAGGGTATCGGGAGACCCAGTACTTC. Translating gives CSSDTGYRETQYF.

The chain combines TRBV7-8 with TRBJ2-5; D gene ambiguous. Trimming removed 5 bases at V and 3 bases at J, with 19 bases between. The CDR3 consists of 16 residues. CDR1 SGHVS and CDR2 FQNEAQ come from the germline V gene. As DNA, the CDR3 is TGTGCCAGCAGCCCGCCCGGTCTCCCGCGGAAAGAGACCCAGTACTTC. Translation gives CASSPPGLPRKETQYF.

V and J are TRBV7-3 and TRBJ2-3, with no clear D. V shed 2 bases and J shed 0 bases, with 6 bases lying between them. There are 14 residues in the CDR3. The germline gives CDR1 SGHTA, CDR2 FQGTGA. The CDR3 DNA reads TGTGCCAGCAGCTTAGACACTAGCACAGATACGCAGTATTTT. This sequence encodes CASSLDTSTDTQYF.

To note about this clone: One junction end does not reproduce the germline sequence, and a read error may be involved. This chain joins TRBV4-3 and TRBJ1-2; D ambiguous. The CDR3 runs 15 residues. CDR1 LGHNA and CDR2 YSLEER come from the germline V gene. In DNA, the CDR3 is TGCGCCAGCAGCAAAGAGACACTTACTAACTATGGCTACACCTTC. Translated, it gives CASSKETLTNYGYTF.